The rows below give T cell receptor beta chains drawn from one sample of a study of PD-1 blockade in classical Hodgkin lymphoma. Profiled with immunoSEQ multiplex PCR; TCRdb holds only in-frame clones, not every one. The sample records about 90,000 clones, roughly 89% being singletons. The material was peripheral blood mononuclear cells (PBMCs), obtained before the second cycle of nivolumab. The receptors derive from a human donor with classical Hodgkin lymphoma. Each CDR3 is given with its conserved first and last residue. D genes are given only for firm matches. For some rows the clone size is stated as once, few or many, or as a class when expanded; others skip it.

clone size: -; J gene: TRBJ2-2; D gene: TRBD1; V gene: TRBV15; CDR3 protein: CATSFLTGAGELFF; CDR3 DNA: TGTGCCACCAGTTTCCTAACAGGGGCCGGGGAGCTGTTTTTT
clone size: -; J gene: TRBJ1-5; D gene: -; V gene: TRBV5-1; CDR3 protein: CASSLRGDSNQPQHF; CDR3 DNA: TGCGCCAGCAGCTTGCGGGGGGATAGCAATCAGCCCCAGCATTTT
clone size: few; J gene: TRBJ1-5; D gene: TRBD1; V gene: TRBV7-9; CDR3 protein: CASSPTGGRNQPQHF; CDR3 DNA: TGTGCCAGCAGCCCAACAGGGGGCCGCAATCAGCCCCAGCATTTT
clone size: -; J gene: TRBJ1-4; D gene: -; V gene: TRBV27; CDR3 protein: CASTGQANEKLFF; CDR3 DNA: TGTGCCAGCACCGGCCAGGCAAATGAAAAACTGTTTTTT
clone size: -; J gene: TRBJ2-1; D gene: TRBD1; V gene: TRBV25-1; CDR3 protein: CASSGYGTGQDYNEQFF; CDR3 DNA: TGTGCCAGCAGTGGCTACGGGACAGGGCAGGACTACAATGAGCAGTTCTTC
clone size: -; J gene: TRBJ1-5; D gene: -; V gene: TRBV13; CDR3 protein: CASSLEGEGGGNQPQHF; CDR3 DNA: TGTGCCAGCAGCTTAGAGGGAGAGGGGGGCGGCAATCAGCCCCAGCATTTT
clone size: -; J gene: TRBJ2-1; D gene: TRBD2; V gene: TRBV10-3; CDR3 protein: CAISERTSGSSDEQFF; CDR3 DNA: TGTGCCATCAGTGAGCGGACTAGCGGGAGTAGTGATGAGCAGTTCTTC
clone size: -; J gene: TRBJ1-3; D gene: -; V gene: TRBV5-1; CDR3 protein: CASSLVGQSTSGNTIYF; CDR3 DNA: TGCGCCAGCAGCTTGGTGGGACAAAGTACGTCTGGAAACACCATATATTTT
clone size: -; J gene: TRBJ2-3; D gene: -; V gene: TRBV5-1; CDR3 protein: CASSVGALTDTQYF; CDR3 DNA: TGCGCCAGCAGCGTGGGGGCCCTCACAGATACGCAGTATTTT
clone size: -; J gene: TRBJ2-1; D gene: TRBD2; V gene: TRBV19; CDR3 protein: CASSILAENNEQFF; CDR3 DNA: TGTGCCAGTAGTATACTAGCGGAAAACAATGAGCAGTTCTTC
clone size: -; J gene: TRBJ2-5; D gene: -; V gene: TRBV5-1; CDR3 protein: CASSLNGPGSQETQYF; CDR3 DNA: TGCGCCAGCAGCTTGAACGGGCCCGGTTCTCAAGAGACCCAGTACTTC
clone size: -; J gene: TRBJ1-1; D gene: TRBD1; V gene: TRBV19; CDR3 protein: CASGDRVTEAFF; CDR3 DNA: TGTGCCAGTGGGGACAGGGTCACTGAAGCTTTCTTT